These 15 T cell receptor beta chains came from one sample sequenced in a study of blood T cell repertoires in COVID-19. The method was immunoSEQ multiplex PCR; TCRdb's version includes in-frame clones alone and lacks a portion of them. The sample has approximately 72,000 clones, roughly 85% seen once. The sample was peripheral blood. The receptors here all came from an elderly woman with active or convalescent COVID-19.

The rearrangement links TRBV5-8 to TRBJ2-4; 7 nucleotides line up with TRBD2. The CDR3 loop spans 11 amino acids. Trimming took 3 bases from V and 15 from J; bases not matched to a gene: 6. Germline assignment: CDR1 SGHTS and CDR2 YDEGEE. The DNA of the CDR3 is TGTGCCAGCAGCTCGTGGGGGGGATTGTACTTC. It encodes CASSSWGGLYF.

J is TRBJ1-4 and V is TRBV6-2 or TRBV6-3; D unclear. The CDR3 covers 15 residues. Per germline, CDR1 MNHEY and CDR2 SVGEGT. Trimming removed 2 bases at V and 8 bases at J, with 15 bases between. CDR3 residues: CASSYMRARGEKLFF. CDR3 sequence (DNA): TGTGCCAGCAGTTACATGAGGGCTCGAGGCGAAAAACTGTTTTTT.

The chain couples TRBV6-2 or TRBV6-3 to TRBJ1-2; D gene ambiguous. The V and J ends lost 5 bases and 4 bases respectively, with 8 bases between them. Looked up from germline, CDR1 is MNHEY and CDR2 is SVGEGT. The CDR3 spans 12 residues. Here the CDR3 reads CASSLTFYGYTF. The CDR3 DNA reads TGTGCCAGCAGTCTGACTTTCTATGGCTACACCTTC.

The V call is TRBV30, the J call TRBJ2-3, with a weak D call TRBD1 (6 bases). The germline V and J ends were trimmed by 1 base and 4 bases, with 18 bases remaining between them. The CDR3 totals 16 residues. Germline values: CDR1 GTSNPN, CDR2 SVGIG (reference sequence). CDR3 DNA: TGTGCCTGGAGTGGAAAACAGGGTCTTCGAGCAGATACGCAGTATTTT. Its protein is CAWSGKQGLRADTQYF.

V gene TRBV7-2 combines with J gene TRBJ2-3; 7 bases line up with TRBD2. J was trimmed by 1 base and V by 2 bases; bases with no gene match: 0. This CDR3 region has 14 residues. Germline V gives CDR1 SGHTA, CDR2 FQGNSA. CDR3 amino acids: CASSLTSGTDTQYF. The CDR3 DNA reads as TGTGCCAGCAGCTTAACTAGCGGCACAGATACGCAGTATTTT. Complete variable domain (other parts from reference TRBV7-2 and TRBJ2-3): GAGVSQSPSNKVTEKGKDVELRCDPISGHTALYWYRQSLGQGLEFLIYFQGNSAPDKSGLPSDRFSAERTGGSVSTLTIQRTQQEDSAVYLCASSLTSGTDTQYFGPGTRLTVL.

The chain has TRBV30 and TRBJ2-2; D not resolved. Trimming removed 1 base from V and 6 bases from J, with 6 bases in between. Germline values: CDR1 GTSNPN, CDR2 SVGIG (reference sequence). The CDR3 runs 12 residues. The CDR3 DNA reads TGTGCCTGGAGTGGGGCCGCCGGGGAGCTGTTTTTT. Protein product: CAWSGAAGELFF.

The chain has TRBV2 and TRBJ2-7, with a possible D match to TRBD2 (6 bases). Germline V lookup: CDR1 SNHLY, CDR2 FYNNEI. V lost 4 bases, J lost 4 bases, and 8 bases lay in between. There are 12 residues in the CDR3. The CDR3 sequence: CASSVAGYEQYF. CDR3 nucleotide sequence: TGTGCCAGCAGTGTGGCGGGGTACGAGCAGTACTTC.

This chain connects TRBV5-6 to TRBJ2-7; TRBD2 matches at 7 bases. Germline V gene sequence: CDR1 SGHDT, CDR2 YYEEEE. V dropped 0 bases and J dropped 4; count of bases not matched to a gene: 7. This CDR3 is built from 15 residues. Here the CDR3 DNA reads TGTGCCAGCAGCTTGGGTCCTAGCGGAAATTACGAGCAGTACTTC. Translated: CASSLGPSGNYEQYF. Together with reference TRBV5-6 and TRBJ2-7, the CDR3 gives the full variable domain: DAGVTQSPTHLIKTRGQQVTLRCSPKSGHDTVSWYQQALGQGPQFIFQYYEEEERQRGNFPDRFSGHQFPNYSSELNVNALLLGDSALYLCASSLGPSGNYEQYFGPGTRLTVT.

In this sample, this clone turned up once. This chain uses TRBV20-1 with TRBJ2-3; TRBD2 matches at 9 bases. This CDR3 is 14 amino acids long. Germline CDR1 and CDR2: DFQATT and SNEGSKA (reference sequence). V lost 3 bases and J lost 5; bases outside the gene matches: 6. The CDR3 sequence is CSASGGGAIDTQYF. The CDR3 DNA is TGCAGTGCTAGTGGCGGGGGGGCTATAGATACGCAGTATTTT.

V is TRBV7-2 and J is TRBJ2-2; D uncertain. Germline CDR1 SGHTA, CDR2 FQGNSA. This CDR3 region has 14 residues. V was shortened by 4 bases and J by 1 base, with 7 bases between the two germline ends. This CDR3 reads CASSSQRNTGELFF. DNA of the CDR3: TGTGCCAGCAGCTCCCAGCGGAACACCGGGGAGCTGTTTTTT.

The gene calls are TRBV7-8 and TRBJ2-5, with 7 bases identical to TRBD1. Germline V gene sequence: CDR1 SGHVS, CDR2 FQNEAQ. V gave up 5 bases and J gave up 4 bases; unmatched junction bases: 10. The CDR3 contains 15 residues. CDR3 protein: CASSRQGFVLETQYF. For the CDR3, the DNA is TGTGCCAGCAGCCGACAGGGTTTCGTGTTAGAGACCCAGTACTTC.

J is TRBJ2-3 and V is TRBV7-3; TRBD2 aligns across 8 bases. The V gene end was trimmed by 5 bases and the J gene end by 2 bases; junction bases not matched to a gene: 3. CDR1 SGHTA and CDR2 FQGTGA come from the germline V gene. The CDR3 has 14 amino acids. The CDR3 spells CASSRGLVTDTQYF. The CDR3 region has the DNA TGTGCCAGCAGCCGGGGACTAGTCACAGATACGCAGTATTTT.

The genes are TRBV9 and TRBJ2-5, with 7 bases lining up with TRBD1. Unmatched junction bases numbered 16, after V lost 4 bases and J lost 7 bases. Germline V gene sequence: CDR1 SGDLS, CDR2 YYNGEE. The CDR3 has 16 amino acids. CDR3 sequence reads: CASSPPRTGRSGTQYF. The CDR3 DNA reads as TGTGCCAGCAGCCCCCCCCGGACAGGCCGGTCGGGGACCCAGTACTTC.

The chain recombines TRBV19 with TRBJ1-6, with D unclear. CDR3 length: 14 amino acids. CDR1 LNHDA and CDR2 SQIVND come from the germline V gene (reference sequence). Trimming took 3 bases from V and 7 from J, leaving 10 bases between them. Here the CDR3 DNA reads TGTGCCAGTAGTATGCAGGAAAAAAATTCACCCCTCCACTTT. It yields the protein CASSMQEKNSPLHF.

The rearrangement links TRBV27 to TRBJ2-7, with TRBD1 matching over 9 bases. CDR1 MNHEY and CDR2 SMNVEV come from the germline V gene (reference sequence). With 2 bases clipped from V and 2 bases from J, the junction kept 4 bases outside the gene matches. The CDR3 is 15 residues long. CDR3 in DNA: TGTGCCAGCAGTTTAACAGGGGGCCATACCTACGAGCAGTACTTC. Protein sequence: CASSLTGGHTYEQYF.